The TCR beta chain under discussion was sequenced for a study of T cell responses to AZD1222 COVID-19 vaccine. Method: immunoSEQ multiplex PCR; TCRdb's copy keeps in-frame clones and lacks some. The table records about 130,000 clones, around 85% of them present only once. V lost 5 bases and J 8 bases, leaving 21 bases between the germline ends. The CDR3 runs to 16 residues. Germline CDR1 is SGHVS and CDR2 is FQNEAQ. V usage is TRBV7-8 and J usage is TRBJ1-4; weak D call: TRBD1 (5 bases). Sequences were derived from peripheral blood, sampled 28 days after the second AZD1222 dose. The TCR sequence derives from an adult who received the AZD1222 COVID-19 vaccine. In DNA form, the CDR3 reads TGTGCCAGCAGCCCCCGCGGCAGTGCTTCAGGGGAAAAACTGTTTTTT. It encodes CASSPRGSASGEKLFF.